This is a list of T cell receptor beta chains from one sample in a study of T cell repertoires in cytomegalovirus infection. TCRdb used MiXCR to reprocess the reads, holding one entry per CDR3 protein. The sample yields about 770,000 distinct CDR3 sequences, 25% to 30% seen once. No antigen has been assigned to these receptors. The material was cultured CD8+ T cells from PBMCs, obtained from culture after CMV antigen stimulation. All receptors derive from a human donor in good health (CMV status not recorded). Some clones in this sample may be carry-over from other donors' samples. CDR3s include the opening cysteine and the closing phenylalanine or tryptophan.

v_call cdr3_aa
TRBV29-1 CSVESLAESTDTQYF
TRBV28 CASSMGLAGSYEQYF
TRBV19 CASSIVWGPTEAFF
TRBV6-2/TRBV6-3 CASSYTPGQGTPIDYGYTF
TRBV5-6 CASSSPPQAMNTEAFF
TRBV13 CASSLAGLQETQYF
TRBV20-1 CSARSPVWNEQFF
TRBV4-3 CASSQDRRFPGYTF
TRBV3-1 CASSQEDGPYGYTF
TRBV11-1 CASSFSGRTDEKSDTQYF
TRBV6-2/TRBV6-3 CASSRRNNEKLFF
TRBV27 CASSTGFSSYNSPLHF
TRBV6-5 CASSYVGYSYNSPLHF
TRBV7-6 CASSQSGYRVLLHF
TRBV3-1 CASSQGAGTQETQYF
TRBV4-1 CASSQEQVGSTEAFF
TRBV19 CASRHKEAFF
TRBV19 CASTPGPGWTEAFF
TRBV6-5 CASSYSSPATDTQYF
TRBV12-3/TRBV12-4 CASSPPRFYGYTF
TRBV29-1 CSVERTSGPAEQFF
TRBV5-1 CASSLDVGTGYSPLHF
TRBV20-1 CRVDYYNEQFF
TRBV4-3 CASSQDLNRGSEAFF
TRBV7-9 CASSLRERQGHTEAFF
TRBV9 CASSAYLGQGNEQFF
TRBV9 CASSVGTWGRDYGYTF
TRBV27 CASTSSGVYNEQFF
TRBV6-2/TRBV6-3 CASSYGGRAYDGYTF
TRBV7-6 CASSAGQGPWNEKLFF
TRBV7-9 CASLPGGLGTEAFF
TRBV7-8 CASSPREAGGSKNIQYF
TRBV7-6 CASSTRTSGGMGETQYF
TRBV7-9 CASSLRSRVADGYTF
TRBV2 CASSEALTGGNGYTF
TRBV11-3 CASSLPGPGELFF
TRBV19 CASSIPDNNEQFF
TRBV5-8 CASSLRTATNTGELFF
TRBV7-9 CASSLKYDEQFF
TRBV28 CASSLLAGGPGTDTQYF
TRBV7-2 CASSLSGGARTDTQYF
TRBV15 CATSRRDNEKLFF
TRBV7-3 CASSYNKDSYNEQFF
TRBV7-8 CASSLGAGNSNQPQHF
TRBV28 CASSLSPDPYYGYTF
TRBV6-6 CASSSQGKNTEAFF
TRBV12-5 CASGTEEINTGELFF
TRBV7-4 CASSSERLVSYEQYF
TRBV5-6 CASIDKVGPSMGTQYF
TRBV27 CASSNSGFLEKLFF
TRBV9 CASSVGASGGPQETQYF
TRBV27 CASSAIGGAYEQYF
TRBV27 CASSLSGQGPYSNQPQHF
TRBV7-6 CAGRDRNTGELFF
TRBV9 CASSSAGDINEQFF
TRBV27 CASSLGGPQGRAGANVLTF
TRBV7-9 CASSFDRYQETQYF
TRBV27 CASSPGAILLTDTQYF
TRBV11-2 CASSFGGQNYGYTF
TRBV6-5 CATKRGVVDTEAFF